The 2 T cell receptor beta chains given below trace back to one sample, sequenced in a study of blood T cells in healthy people across ages. The use of a sample-barcoded 5' primer and a J-beta primer mix characterized a second PCR of roughly 6 to 11 cycles. TCRdb independently ran MiXCR on the 5' RACE reads; one entry per CDR3 protein. The data show almost 1 million distinct CDR3 sequences, roughly 51% seen once. The sequenced sample consisted of blood. The receptors were sampled from a woman aged 55-70 years in good health.

This clonotype has ten or more counts. The rearrangement uses TRBV29-1 and TRBJ2-5, with a possible D match to TRBD2 (5 bases). Germline values: CDR1 SQVTM, CDR2 ANQGSEA. The CDR3 runs to 13 residues. The germline V and J ends were trimmed by 3 bases and 4 bases, with 12 bases remaining between them. The CDR3 loop reads CSVDLRGVETQYF. As DNA, the CDR3 is TGCAGCGTTGATCTCCGGGGAGTAGAGACCCAGTACTTC.

V usage is TRBV29-1 and J usage is TRBJ1-1; possible D gene TRBD1, 5 bases. The CDR3 runs to 13 residues. Trimming stripped 6 bases from V and 0 bases from J, with 11 bases between. CDR1 is SQVTM, CDR2 ANQGSEA, per germline. Here the CDR3 reads CSVRQKVNTEAFF. The CDR3 nucleotides read TGCAGCGTACGACAGAAGGTGAACACTGAAGCTTTCTTT.